Below are 2 T cell receptor beta chains sequenced from a single sample in a study of blood T cell repertoires in COVID-19. Assay used: immunoSEQ multiplex PCR; TCRdb lists only in-frame clones, some missing. The sample shows about 220,000 clones, around 84% of them seen only once. Specimen: peripheral blood. The source is a man aged 30 to 45 with active or convalescent COVID-19.

The genes are TRBV5-8 and TRBJ2-2, with 13 bases identical to TRBD2. The CDR3 is made up of 17 amino acids. Germline V lookup: CDR1 SGHTS, CDR2 YDEGEE. V dropped 3 bases and J dropped 4; count of bases not matched to a gene: 6. DNA for the CDR3: TGTGCCAGCAGCTCAGACGGACTAGCGGGAGCCACCGGGGAGCTGTTTTTT. It specifies CASSSDGLAGATGELFF.

The chain couples TRBV6-5 to TRBJ2-1, with 7 nucleotides matching TRBD1. In germline, CDR1 is MNHEY, CDR2 SVGAGI. The CDR3 runs 13 residues. Germline trimming cut 2 bases from V and 7 bases from J; bases unmatched to any gene: 2. CDR3 region: CASSYGTANEQFF. The DNA of the CDR3 is TGTGCCAGCAGTTACGGGACAGCTAATGAGCAGTTCTTC.